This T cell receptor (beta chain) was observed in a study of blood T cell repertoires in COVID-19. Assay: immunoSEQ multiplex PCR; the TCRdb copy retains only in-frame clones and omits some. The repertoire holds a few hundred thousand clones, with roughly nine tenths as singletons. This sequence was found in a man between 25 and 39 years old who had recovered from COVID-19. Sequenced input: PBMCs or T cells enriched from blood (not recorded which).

The CDR3 here is CASSQEGQGGTEAFF. The CDR3 DNA reads as TGCGCCAGCAGCCAAGAAGGACAGGGGGGAACTGAAGCTTTCTTT. J is TRBJ1-1 and V is TRBV4-1; 10 bases fit TRBD1. J lost 5 bases, V lost 0 bases, and 3 bases had no gene match. The CDR3 extends over 15 amino acids. Germline CDR1 reads MGHRA; CDR2 reads YSYEKL.